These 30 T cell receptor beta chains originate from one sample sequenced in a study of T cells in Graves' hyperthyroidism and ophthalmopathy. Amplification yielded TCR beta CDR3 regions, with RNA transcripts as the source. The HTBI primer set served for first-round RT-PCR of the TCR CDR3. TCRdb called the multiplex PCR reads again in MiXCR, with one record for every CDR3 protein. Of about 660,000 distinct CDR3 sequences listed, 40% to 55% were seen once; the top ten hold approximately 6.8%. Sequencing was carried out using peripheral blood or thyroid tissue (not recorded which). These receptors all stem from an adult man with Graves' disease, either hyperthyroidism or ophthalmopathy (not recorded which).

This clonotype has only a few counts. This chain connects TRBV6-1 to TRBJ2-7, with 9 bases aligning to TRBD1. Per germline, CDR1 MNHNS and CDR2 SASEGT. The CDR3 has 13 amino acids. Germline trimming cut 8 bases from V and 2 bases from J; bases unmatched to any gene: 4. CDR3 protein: CASRTGATYEQYF. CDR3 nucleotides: TGTGCCAGCCGGACAGGGGCAACCTACGAGCAGTACTTC.

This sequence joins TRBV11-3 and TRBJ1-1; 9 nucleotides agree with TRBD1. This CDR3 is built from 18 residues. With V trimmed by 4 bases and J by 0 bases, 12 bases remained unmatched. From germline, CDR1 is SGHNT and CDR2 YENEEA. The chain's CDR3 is CASSSERGTGTLNTEAFF. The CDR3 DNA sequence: TGTGCCAGCAGCTCAGAACGCGGGACAGGGACTTTGAACACTGAAGCTTTCTTT.

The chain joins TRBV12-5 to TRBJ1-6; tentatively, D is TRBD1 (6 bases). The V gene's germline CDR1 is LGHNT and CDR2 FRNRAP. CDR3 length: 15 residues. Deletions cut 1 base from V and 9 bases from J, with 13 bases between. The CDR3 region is CASGLGTGLASPLHF. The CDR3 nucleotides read TGTGCTAGTGGTTTGGGTACAGGGTTGGCTTCACCCCTCCACTTT.

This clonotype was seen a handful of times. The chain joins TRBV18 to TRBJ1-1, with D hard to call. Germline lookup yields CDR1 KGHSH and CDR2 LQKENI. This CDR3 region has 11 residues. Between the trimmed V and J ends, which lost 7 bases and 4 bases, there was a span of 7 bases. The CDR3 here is CASFGPTEAFF. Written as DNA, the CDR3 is TGTGCCAGCTTCGGGCCCACTGAAGCTTTCTTT.

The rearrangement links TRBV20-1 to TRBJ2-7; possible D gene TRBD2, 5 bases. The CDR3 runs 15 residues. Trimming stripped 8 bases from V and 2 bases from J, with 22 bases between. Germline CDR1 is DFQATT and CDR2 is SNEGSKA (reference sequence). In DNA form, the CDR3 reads TGCAGTACCACCCCGTCGGTACTAGGGACCTACGAGCAGTACTTC. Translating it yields CSTTPSVLGTYEQYF.

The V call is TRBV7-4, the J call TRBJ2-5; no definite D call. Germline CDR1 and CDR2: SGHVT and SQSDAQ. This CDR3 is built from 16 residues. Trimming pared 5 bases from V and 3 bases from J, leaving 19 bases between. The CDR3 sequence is CASSQDLIPQKETQYF. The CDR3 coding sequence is TGTGCCAGCAGCCAAGATTTAATCCCCCAGAAAGAGACCCAGTACTTC.

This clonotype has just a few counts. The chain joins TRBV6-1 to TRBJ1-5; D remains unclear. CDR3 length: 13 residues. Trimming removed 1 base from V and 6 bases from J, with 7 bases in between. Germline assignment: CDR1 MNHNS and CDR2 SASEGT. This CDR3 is CASSEVLAQPQHF. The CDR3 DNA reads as TGTGCCAGCAGTGAAGTTTTGGCTCAGCCCCAGCATTTT.

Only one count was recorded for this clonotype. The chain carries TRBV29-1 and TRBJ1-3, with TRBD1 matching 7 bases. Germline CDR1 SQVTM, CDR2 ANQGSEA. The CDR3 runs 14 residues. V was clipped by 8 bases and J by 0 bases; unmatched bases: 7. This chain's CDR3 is CSLQGPHSGNTIYF. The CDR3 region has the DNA TGCAGCTTACAGGGGCCCCACTCTGGAAACACCATATATTTT. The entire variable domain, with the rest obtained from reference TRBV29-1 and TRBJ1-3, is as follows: SAVISQKPSRDICQRGTSLTIQCQVDSQVTMMFWYRQQPGQSLTLIATANQGSEATYESGFVIDKFPISRPNLTFSTLTVSNMSPEDSSIYLCSLQGPHSGNTIYFGEGSWLTVV.

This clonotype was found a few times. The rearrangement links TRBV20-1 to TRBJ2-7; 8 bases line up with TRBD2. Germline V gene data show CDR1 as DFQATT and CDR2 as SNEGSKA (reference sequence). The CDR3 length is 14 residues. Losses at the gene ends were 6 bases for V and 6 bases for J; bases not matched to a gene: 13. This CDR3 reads CSANAGGPSSEQYF. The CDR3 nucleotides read TGCAGTGCGAATGCGGGAGGCCCTAGTTCCGAGCAGTACTTC.

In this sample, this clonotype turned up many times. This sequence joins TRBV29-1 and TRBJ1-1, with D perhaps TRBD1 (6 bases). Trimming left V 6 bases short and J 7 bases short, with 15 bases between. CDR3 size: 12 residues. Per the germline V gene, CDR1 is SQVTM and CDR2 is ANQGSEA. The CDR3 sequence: CSVAQGLDEAFF. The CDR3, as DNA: TGCAGCGTAGCTCAGGGGTTGGATGAAGCTTTCTTT. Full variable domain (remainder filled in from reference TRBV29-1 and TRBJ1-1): SAVISQKPSRDICQRGTSLTIQCQVDSQVTMMFWYRQQPGQSLTLIATANQGSEATYESGFVIDKFPISRPNLTFSTLTVSNMSPEDSSIYLCSVAQGLDEAFFGQGTRLTVV.

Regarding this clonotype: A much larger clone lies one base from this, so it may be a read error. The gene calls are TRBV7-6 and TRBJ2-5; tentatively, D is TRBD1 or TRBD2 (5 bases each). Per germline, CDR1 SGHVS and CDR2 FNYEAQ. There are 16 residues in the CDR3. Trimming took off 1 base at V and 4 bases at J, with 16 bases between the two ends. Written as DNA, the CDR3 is TGTGCCAGCAGCTTAGTGGCTGGGGGAATGGGAGAGACCCAGTACTTC. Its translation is CASSLVAGGMGETQYF.

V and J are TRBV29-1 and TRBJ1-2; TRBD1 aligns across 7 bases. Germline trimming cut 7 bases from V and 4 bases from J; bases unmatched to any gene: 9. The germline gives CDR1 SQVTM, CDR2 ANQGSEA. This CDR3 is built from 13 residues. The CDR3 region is CSDDGQVAYGYTF. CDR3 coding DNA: TGCAGCGACGACGGACAGGTCGCCTATGGCTACACCTTC.

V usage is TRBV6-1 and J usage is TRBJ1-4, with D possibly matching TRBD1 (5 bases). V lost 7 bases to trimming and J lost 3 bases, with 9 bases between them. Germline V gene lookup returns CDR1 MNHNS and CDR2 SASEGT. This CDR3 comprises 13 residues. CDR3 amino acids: CASNQGPNEKLFF. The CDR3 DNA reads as TGTGCCAGCAACCAGGGTCCTAATGAAAAACTGTTTTTT.

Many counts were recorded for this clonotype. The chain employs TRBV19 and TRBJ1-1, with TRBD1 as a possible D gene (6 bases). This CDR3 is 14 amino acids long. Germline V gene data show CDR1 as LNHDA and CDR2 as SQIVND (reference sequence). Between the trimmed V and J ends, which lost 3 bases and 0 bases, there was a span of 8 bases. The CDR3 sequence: CASSIGQMNTEAFF. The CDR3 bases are TGTGCCAGTAGTATTGGACAGATGAACACTGAAGCTTTCTTT. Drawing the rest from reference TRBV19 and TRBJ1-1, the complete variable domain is DGGITQSPKYLFRKEGQNVTLSCEQNLNHDAMYWYRQDPGQGLRLIYYSQIVNDFQKGDIAEGYSVSREKKESFPLTVTSAQKNPTAFYLCASSIGQMNTEAFFGQGTRLTVV.

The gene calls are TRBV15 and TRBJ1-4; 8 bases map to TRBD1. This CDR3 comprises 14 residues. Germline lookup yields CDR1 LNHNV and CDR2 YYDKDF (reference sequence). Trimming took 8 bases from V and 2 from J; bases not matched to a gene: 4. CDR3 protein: CATEGQGTNEKLFF. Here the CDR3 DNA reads TGTGCCACCGAAGGACAGGGTACTAATGAAAAACTGTTTTTT.

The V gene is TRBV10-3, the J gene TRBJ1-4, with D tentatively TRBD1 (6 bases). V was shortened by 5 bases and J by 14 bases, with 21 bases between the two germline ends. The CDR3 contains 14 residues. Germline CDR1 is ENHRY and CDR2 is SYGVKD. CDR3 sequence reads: CAISPTGVGGGLFF. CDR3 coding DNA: TGTGCCATCAGTCCGACAGGTGTGGGGGGCGGTCTGTTTTTT.

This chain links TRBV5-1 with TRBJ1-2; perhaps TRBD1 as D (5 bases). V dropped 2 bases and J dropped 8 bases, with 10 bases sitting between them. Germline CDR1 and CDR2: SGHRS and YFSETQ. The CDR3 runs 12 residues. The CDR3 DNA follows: TGCGCCAGCAGCTTTCAGGGAGTGGGCTACACCTTC. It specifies CASSFQGVGYTF.

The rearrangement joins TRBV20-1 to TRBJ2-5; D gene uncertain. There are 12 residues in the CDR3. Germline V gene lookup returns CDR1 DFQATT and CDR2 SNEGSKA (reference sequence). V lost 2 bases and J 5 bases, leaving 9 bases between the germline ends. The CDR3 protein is CSARKGSETQYF. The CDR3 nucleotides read TGCAGTGCTAGAAAGGGTTCGGAGACCCAGTACTTC.

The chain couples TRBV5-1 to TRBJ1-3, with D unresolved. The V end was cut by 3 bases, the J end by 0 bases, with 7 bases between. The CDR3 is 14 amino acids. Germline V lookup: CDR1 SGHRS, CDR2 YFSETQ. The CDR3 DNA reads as TGCGCCAGCAGCTCGGGCCTCTCTGGAAACACCATATATTTT. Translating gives CASSSGLSGNTIYF.

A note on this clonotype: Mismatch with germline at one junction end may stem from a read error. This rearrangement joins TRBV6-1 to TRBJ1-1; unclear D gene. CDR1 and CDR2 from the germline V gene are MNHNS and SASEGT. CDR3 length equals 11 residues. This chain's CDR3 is CASSEANRRRF. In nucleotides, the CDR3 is TGTGCCAGCAGTGAAGCGAACCGGAGGCGATTT.

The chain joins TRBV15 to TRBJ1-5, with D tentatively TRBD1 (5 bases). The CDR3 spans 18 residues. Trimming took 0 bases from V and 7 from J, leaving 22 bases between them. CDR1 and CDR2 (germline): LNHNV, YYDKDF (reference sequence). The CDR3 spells CATSRDRLTNSGPQPQHF. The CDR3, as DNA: TGTGCCACCAGCAGAGATCGTCTGACGAATTCGGGGCCCCAGCCCCAGCATTTT.

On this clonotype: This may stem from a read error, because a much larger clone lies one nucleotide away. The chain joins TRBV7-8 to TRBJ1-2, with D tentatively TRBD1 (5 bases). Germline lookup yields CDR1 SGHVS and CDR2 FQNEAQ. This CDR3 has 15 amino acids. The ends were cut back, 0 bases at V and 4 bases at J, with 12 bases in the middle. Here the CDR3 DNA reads TGTGCCAGCAGCTTAGCGCTCCCAGGGAGCTATGGCTACACCTTC. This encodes CASSLALPGSYGYTF.

The CDR3, as DNA: TGCAGCGTAGGGAGAAGGGGCAATCAGCCCCAGCATTTT. It codes for CSVGRRGNQPQHF. The chain carries TRBV29-1 and TRBJ1-5; no clear D gene. V gave up 6 bases and J gave up 2 bases, with 11 bases separating them. CDR1 is SQVTM and CDR2 is ANQGSEA in the germline V gene. This CDR3 comprises 13 residues. Combining the CDR3 with reference TRBV29-1 and TRBJ1-5 gives the whole variable domain SAVISQKPSRDICQRGTSLTIQCQVDSQVTMMFWYRQQPGQSLTLIATANQGSEATYESGFVIDKFPISRPNLTFSTLTVSNMSPEDSSIYLCSVGRRGNQPQHFGDGTRLSIL.

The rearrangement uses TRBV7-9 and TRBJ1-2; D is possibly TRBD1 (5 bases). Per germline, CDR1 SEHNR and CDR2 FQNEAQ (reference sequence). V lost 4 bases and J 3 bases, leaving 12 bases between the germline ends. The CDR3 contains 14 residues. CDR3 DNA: TGTGCCAGCAGCTCCGGGACGCCAGACTATGGCTACACCTTC. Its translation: CASSSGTPDYGYTF.

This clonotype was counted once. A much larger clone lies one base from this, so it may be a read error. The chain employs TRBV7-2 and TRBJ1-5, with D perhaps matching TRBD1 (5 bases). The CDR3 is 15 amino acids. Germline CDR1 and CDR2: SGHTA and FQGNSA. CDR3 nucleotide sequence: TGTGCCAGCAGCCGGGACGGATGGAGCAATCGGCCCCAGCATTTT. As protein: CASSRDGWSNRPQHF.

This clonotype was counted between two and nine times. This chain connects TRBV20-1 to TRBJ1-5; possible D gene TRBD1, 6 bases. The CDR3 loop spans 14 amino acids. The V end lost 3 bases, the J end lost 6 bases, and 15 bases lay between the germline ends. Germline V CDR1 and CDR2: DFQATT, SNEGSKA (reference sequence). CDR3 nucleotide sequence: TGCAGTGCTAGGGGCCAGGGGAGGTCTCAGCCCCAGCATTTT. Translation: CSARGQGRSQPQHF.

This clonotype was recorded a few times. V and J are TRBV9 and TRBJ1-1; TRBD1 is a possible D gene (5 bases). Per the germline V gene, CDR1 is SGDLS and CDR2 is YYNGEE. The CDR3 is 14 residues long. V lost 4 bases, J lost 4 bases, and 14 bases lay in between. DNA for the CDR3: TGTGCCAGCAGCTTCAGGGCTGGGGGCACTGAAGCTTTCTTT. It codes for CASSFRAGGTEAFF.

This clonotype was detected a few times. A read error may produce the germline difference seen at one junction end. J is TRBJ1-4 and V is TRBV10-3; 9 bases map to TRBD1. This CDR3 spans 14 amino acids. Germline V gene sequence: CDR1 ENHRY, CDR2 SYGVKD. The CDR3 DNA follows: TGTGCCAGCAGTTACGGGACAGGGCATGAAAAACTGTTTTTT. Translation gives CASSYGTGHEKLFF.

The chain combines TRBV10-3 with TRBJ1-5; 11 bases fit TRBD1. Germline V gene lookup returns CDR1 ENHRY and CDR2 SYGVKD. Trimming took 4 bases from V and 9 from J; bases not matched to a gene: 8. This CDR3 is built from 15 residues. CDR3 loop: CAISARTGGNRPQHF. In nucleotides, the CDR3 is TGTGCCATCAGTGCCAGGACAGGGGGCAACCGGCCCCAGCATTTT.

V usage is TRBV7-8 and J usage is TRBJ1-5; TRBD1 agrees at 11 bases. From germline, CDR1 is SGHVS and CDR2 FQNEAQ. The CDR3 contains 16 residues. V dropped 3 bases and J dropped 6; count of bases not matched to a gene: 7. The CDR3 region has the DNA TGTGCCAGCAGCTTCCAGGACAGGGGGCCGAGTCAGCCCCAGCATTTT. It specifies CASSFQDRGPSQPQHF.